The sequence of this T cell receptor (beta chain) was determined in a study of blood T cell repertoires in COVID-19 (dated by TCRdb to 2018 to 2020). In the study overall: Samples from collaborators originated in the United States, Italy and Spain and spanned both the acute and convalescent phases of COVID-19. The material from the prospective study consisted of cDNA or gDNA derived from T cells, B-cell-depleted T cells, or PBMCs. HLA class I and class II types, where available, came from metadata supplied by the sample provider rather than from assay-based typing. The dataset comprised deeply sampled blood TCRbeta repertoires from subjects exposed to, actively infected with, or recovered from COVID-19. A de-identified subject ID, COVID-19 status, age in years and sex were almost always included in the sample metadata. The repertoires were released in a freely available public database meant as a resource for research on the immune response to SARS-CoV-2. The samples were drawn from two sources: the first 160 participants of the ongoing ImmuneRACE study, and 1,254 subjects contributed by 6 global collaborators.

V and J lose 2 bases and 5 bases, and a span of 11 bases separates them. CDR1 and CDR2 are drawn from the germline V gene: SGHRS, YFSETQ. The CDR3, from cysteine to phenylalanine, totals 15 residues. Of the read, only the CDR3 DNA is kept; its 45 bases are in frame from base 1. Summary of the overall study and its limitations: The amount of clinical and demographic metadata varied by source and participant and was provided uncurated.

The collaborating institutions used their own protocols to collect whole blood in K2EDTA tubes. For TCRbeta analysis, collaborators shipped samples as frozen whole blood, isolated PBMCs, or DNA extracted from either of those sample types. On this clone itself: Its recognized antigen is unknown. No qualities accompany the bases; no much larger clone lies one base away.

TCRbeta CDR3 regions were amplified from genomic DNA by means of the immunoSEQ Assay, a bias-controlled multiplex PCR. Regarding the original processing steps: Nucleated cell counts per sample were estimated from amplification of reference gene primers within the assay. Sequence reads were collapsed and filtered to measure the absolute abundance of every unique TCRbeta CDR3 rearrangement. For each sample, productive Simpson clonality was calculated by taking the square root of Simpson's diversity index across productive rearrangements. TCRdb took over this immuneACCESS table, retaining in-frame rearrangements with V and J assigned. Such tables are incomplete; in checked studies, under half of the missing clones stem from an unresolved V gene, and the remainder is unexplained. The DNA was the basis for D and trimming; V, J and clone size are from that table. The sample includes approximately 80,000 clones, with 88% observed a single time. The ten biggest clones cover about 7% of the sample.

Sequenced input: peripheral blood. This sequence was found in an elderly woman with acute or convalescent COVID-19. The rearrangement joined TRBV5-1 to TRBJ1-6; perhaps TRBD1 is the D gene, with 6 bases matching. In nucleotide form, the sequence is TGCGCCAGCAGCTTCGTGGACAGAGATAATTCACCCCTCCACTTT. This yields the protein CASSFVDRDNSPLHF.